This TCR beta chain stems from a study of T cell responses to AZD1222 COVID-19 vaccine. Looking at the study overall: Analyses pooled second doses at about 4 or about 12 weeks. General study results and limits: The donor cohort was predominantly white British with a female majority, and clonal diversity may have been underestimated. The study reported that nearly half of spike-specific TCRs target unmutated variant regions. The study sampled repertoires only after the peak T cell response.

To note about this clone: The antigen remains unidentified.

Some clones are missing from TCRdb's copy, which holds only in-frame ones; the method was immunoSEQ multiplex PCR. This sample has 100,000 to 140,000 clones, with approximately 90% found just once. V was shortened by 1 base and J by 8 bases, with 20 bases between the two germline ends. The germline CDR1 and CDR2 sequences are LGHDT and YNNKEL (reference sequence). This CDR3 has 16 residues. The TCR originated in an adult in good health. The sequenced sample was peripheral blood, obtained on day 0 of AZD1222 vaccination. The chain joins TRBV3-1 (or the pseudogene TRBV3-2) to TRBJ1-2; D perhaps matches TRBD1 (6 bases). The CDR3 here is CASSQAKAQGVNGYTF. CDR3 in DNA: TGTGCCAGCAGCCAAGCTAAGGCACAGGGTGTTAACGGCTACACCTTC.